This T cell receptor beta chain was retrieved from a study of cytomegalovirus exposure and HLA in healthy donors. In the PCR, 60 Vbeta and 13 Jbeta primers were used. Clones were sequenced by immunoSEQ multiplex PCR, and TCRdb holds only the in-frame ones, with some missing. The sample lists about 190,000 clones; just under 75% were seen once. The table lists this clone with a count of one. The antigen is not known. Points from the study as a whole: The study dropped some indistinguishable V segments, TRBV6-2 and TRBV6-3 among them. Researchers catalogued some 160 TCR beta chains as cytomegalovirus-associated. Data from an earlier analysis indicated that most TCR beta V segments were productive either about 90% or about 30% of the time. Across donors, presence/absence analyses took sequencing depth to be roughly uniform.

This CDR3 comprises 15 residues. V trimming: 6 bases; J trimming: 0 bases; junction bases outside the gene matches: 7. CDR1 is MDHEN, CDR2 SYDVKM, per germline. Sequencing was done on a sample of PBMCs. This TCR was recovered from a man aged 30 to 45 in good health and CMV-seropositive. This chain connects TRBV28 to TRBJ2-7; 8 bases are a match to TRBD2. This CDR3 is CASSPGRGGSYEQYF. The CDR3 bases are TGTGCCAGCAGCCCCGGACGGGGGGGCTCCTACGAGCAGTACTTC.